This T cell receptor (beta chain) stems from a study of cytomegalovirus exposure and HLA in healthy donors (dated by TCRdb to between 2016 and 2019). Turning to the overall study: An earlier analysis of 550 to 700 of the donors reported roughly 300 Gb of sequence data and some 100 million unique TCR beta sequences from about 200 million T cells. Roughly 300 gigabases of sequencing data and tens of millions of unique TCR sequences made up an early release that covered some 640 HLA-typed donors. The genetic ancestry cluster associated with self-reported Caucasian donors included over 80% of the 350 to 500 genotyped donors. The study aimed to test whether cataloging public T cell receptors could reveal signatures of past pathogen exposure. The study used immunosequencing to profile the T cell repertoires of several hundred subjects and linked those repertoires to cytomegalovirus serostatus. A separate validation cohort of over a hundred different subjects was used in addition to the roughly 620-subject first cohort. High-throughput TCR immunosequencing, statistical association of individual TCRs with disease status, and machine learning were combined to predict cytomegalovirus infection status. A later analysis re-analyzed previously published TCR beta repertoires from 550 to 700 donors and added high-resolution HLA genotyping to study TCR occurrence patterns. In the later analysis, no new phenotypic data were used to find candidate immune exposures; instead, reliance was placed on TCR beta sequences and their occurrence across donors. An earlier analysis of approximately 640 of the donors applied high-throughput TCR beta sequencing to assess whether each TCR beta V gene segment acted as functional or pseudogenic. Donor age, sex, ethnicity and CMV serostatus were compiled alongside the repertoire data. A later genetic analysis took genome-wide SNP genotypes for about 65% of the 666 donors and used that subset as a discovery cohort. All discovery cohort repertoires had been generated on a single sequencing platform. HLA typing included class I and class II loci at four-digit resolution. Typing coverage varied by locus: 629-630 donors for A, B, C, DRB1 and DQB1; approximately 500 for DQA1; more than 600 for DPA1; under 490 for DPB1. About 5 DR-DQ haplotypes were handled as single units for association and clustering, since linkage in the cohort was strong. Across 300 to 500 genotyped donors of the cohort, an average of 235,054 unique TCR beta nucleotide sequences per donor were sequenced, and about a sixth of those sequences were non-productive. Points the paper makes about the study in general: According to the authors, the approach could potentially be generalized to other disease states and immunological phenotypes. The cohort was sequenced for TCR beta chains only, and without alpha or paired-chain data the features that could be detected were limited. A few of the identified cytomegalovirus-associated TCR beta chains were confirmed in vitro to be specific for cytomegalovirus antigens. In a later analysis, most CMV-associated TCR beta chains were found to appear HLA-restricted, with HLA associations seemingly driven largely by CMV exposure. In an earlier analysis of more than 500 of the donors, most TCR beta V segments appeared in productive rearrangements about 87% or about 30% of the time, broadly matching IMGT annotations. An association between a missense DCLRE1C variant and V-gene and J-gene trimming of TCR beta chains was found in a later genetic analysis and replicated in an independent cohort. The only immune exposure information available for the cohort was CMV serostatus. Some IMGT-functional V segments, including TRBV6-2 and TRBV6-3, could not be distinguished by the 87-base-pair reads and were therefore excluded. In a later analysis, HLA-associated TCR beta chains were found to be more clonally expanded and to have lower generation probabilities than equally common non-associated chains. The presence/absence analyses assumed that sequencing depth was roughly uniform across donors, and that assumption may not be true. Because HLA typing was unavailable for some donors at each locus, only the typed subset was used in association tests. In a later genetic analysis, fewer N-insertions in productive TCRs were reported among donors in an Asian-associated ancestry cluster than the approximately 670-donor mean. A later analysis found that TCR association rates varied across HLA loci, with DRB1 alleles showing the most associated TCRs and HLA-C alleles the fewest. According to a later analysis, parvovirus B19, influenza, CMV and Epstein-Barr virus appeared linked to several top co-occurrence clusters. A further reported finding was that TCR beta sequences accurately predicted the HLA-A and HLA-B alleles for most subjects in the first cohort. In both the original and validation cohorts, the classifier was reported to diagnose cytomegalovirus status with high specificity and sensitivity. The earlier analysis of 587 of the donors excluded 15 to 20 rarely observed V segments, including chromosome 9 orphons, because counts were too low. A total of 150 to 200 TCR beta chains were listed by the study as associated with cytomegalovirus. While some public TCRs were present in many individuals, most TCR sequences turned up only very rarely across donors. Strong co-occurrence of HLA alleles, especially DR and DQ, made assigning TCR associations to individual alleles difficult. A later analysis associated about 17,000 TCR beta sequences with specific HLA alleles at a false discovery rate of 0.05. A group of highly shared sequence variants was considered likely to be a technical artifact of the sequencing pipeline. Linkage disequilibrium might explain the correlated functional status among segregating V segments, but an unknown experimental factor could not be ruled out.

Receptor libraries were prepared by the immunoSEQ multiplex PCR assay. The multiplex PCR relied on a mix of 60 forward primers for TCR Vbeta segments and 13 reverse primers for TCR Jbeta segments. The CDR3 region of rearranged TCR beta genes was amplified from genomic DNA by a multiplex PCR assay. On the Illumina HiSeq System, the amplified TCR beta libraries were sequenced as 87-base-pair reads. From the authors' description of their analysis: In a later analysis, tens of millions of unique TCR beta chains were counted across the approximately 670 repertoires, and roughly 11 million of these chains were shared by at least two donors. To remove PCR and sequencing errors, raw reads were error-corrected and collapsed into unique sequences using a nearest-neighbor algorithm that merged closely related sequences. Alignment of CDR3 sequences to IMGT reference sequences was used to assign V, D and J gene segments. For a sequence to be retained, a match of at least six nucleotides to both a V gene segment and a J gene segment was required. Rearrangements were classified as productive when the CDR3 lacked stop codons and remained in frame with V and J, and all other rearrangements were classified as non-productive. Following IMGT convention, CDR3 was defined as the stretch from the second conserved V-encoded cysteine up to the conserved J-encoded phenylalanine. In an earlier analysis of around 540 of the donors, sequences lacking an unambiguous match to a single V gene segment were excluded. In an earlier analysis of roughly 500 of the donors, V segments were called functional above 56.7% productive rearrangements and were called segregating when the between-donor standard deviation exceeded 5%. A statistical classification framework was built for diagnosing cytomegalovirus status from the catalog of TCR beta chain sequences. V and J gene assignment, in a later analysis, came from comparing TCR nucleotide sequences with IMGT/GENE-DB human TR gene sequences. Using the TCRdist pipeline, a later analysis assigned CDR3 sequences along with most-parsimonious VDJ recombination scenarios. In a later analysis, each TCR beta chain was defined by its CDR3 amino acid sequence together with its V-gene family, and reads without a unique V-gene family were excluded. A later analysis removed over 500 highly shared, low-generation-probability nucleotide sequences to deal with suspected cross-contamination and a sequencing artifact. In a later analysis, a clonal expansion index was calculated for each public chain from normalized within-repertoire ranks of inferred template counts. In a later analysis, generation probabilities were computed with a VDJ recombination model fitted to out-of-frame rearrangements, and the resulting probabilities were checked against IGoR. In a later analysis, hypergeometric tests were used to score TCR-TCR, TCR-HLA and TCR-CMV co-occurrence, with a repertoire-size bias correction applied to TCR pairs. False discovery rates were estimated in a later analysis by permuting HLA or CMV assignments 20 times. In a later analysis, co-occurring TCRs were grouped using DBSCAN, and TCRdist sequence similarity was added for clustering within HLA-allele-positive subsets. Co-occurrence clustering excluded repertoires with fewer than 30,000 or more than 120,000 public chains, plus five with anomalous nucleotide sharing. TCRdb holds this immuneACCESS table with in-frame rearrangements only. Some clones are missing; in checked studies, unresolved V genes explain under half, and the rest has no known cause. D and trimming were read from the DNA, whereas the V and J calls and clone size are those reported in that table. For this sample there are around 150,000 clones; 76% appear just once. The ten largest account for about 2.9% of the sample.

In total, approximately 610 healthy bone marrow donors made up the cohort. Cohort members were all nominally healthy when sampled, although unrecorded immune exposures were likely present. The donor was CMV seronegative and belonged to the group of under 400 seronegative cohort members. Every donor gave a peripheral blood sample, and the peripheral blood mononuclear cells from that sample were used for TCR beta sequencing. The Qiagen DNeasy Blood Extraction Kit was used to extract genomic DNA from the blood cell samples. In its sample, this clone was seen a few times. Its antigen is currently not known. There are no base qualities to consult, and no much larger clone falls within one base. Trimming at the junction amounts to 1 base on V and 0 bases on J, and the germline ends lie 8 bases apart. From the germline V gene, CDR1 is SGHDT and CDR2 is YYEEEE. Taken from cysteine to phenylalanine, the CDR3 has 14 residues. Just CDR3 DNA is preserved here, 42 bases in frame from base 1.

Specimen: PBMCs. This clonotype originated in a man in his forties in good health and CMV-seronegative. The rearrangement combines TRBV5-6 with TRBJ2-7; the D gene assignment is ambiguous. The sequence in DNA is TGTGCCAGCAGCTTGTCTCCCTTCTCCTACGAGCAGTACTTC. Protein translation: CASSLSPFSYEQYF.